These 24 T cell receptor delta chains were all obtained from the same sample, sequenced in a study of γδ T cells in repeated Plasmodium falciparum infection. Vgamma9/Vdelta2+ and Vdelta2-negative gammadelta T cells were flow-sorted from PBMC for bulk sequencing. TCRdb reanalysed the multiplex PCR reads via CATT. This repertoire shows 70,000 to 95,000 delta-chain clones, over 1.3% found once; its top ten account for more than 7.5%. The sample consisted of gamma-delta T cells from blood. All receptors derive from a pool of human donors (malaria-infected and uninfected, not separated).

This clone turned up a few times. This DNA's translation differs at residue 12 from TCRdb's protein, which comes from a much larger clone; a read error is likely, and the protein shown is translated from the DNA. V and J are TRDV1 and TRDJ1; the match to TRDD3 covers 7 bases. V lost 1 base to trimming and J lost 5 bases; unmatched junction nucleotides: 13. CDR3 length: 17 residues. Per germline, CDR1 TSWWSYY and CDR2 QGS. DNA of the CDR3: TGTGCTCTTGGGGAACCGCCCTACGGGGGGATCACAGATAAACTCATCTTT. It specifies CALGEPPYGGITDKLIF.

A few counts support this clone. A read error likely explains this, since a far larger clone differs by one base. The sample holds other DNA sequences that translate to the same CDR3. The rearrangement links TRDV2 to TRDJ1, with 13 positions matching TRDD3. No J gene was available from TCRdb, and it was assigned here by a germline match of the DNA. CDR1 and CDR2 (germline): GEAIGNYY, EKD. The V and J ends lost 0 bases and 5 bases, in that order; junction bases with no gene match: 11. The CDR3 consists of 18 residues. The CDR3 DNA sequence: TGTGCCTGTGACACCTTACTGGGGGATACGATGAGCACTGATAAACTCATCTTT. This encodes CACDTLLGDTMSTDKLIF.

The chain has TRDV1 and TRDJ1; D may be TRDD2 (5 bases). Assignment of the J gene here rests on matching the DNA to germline, because TCRdb gives none. Germline V gives CDR1 TSWWSYY, CDR2 QGS. The V end lost 2 bases, the J end lost 0 bases, and 22 bases lay between the germline ends. The CDR3 loop spans 19 amino acids. DNA of the CDR3: TGTGCTCTTGGGGAAGTCGCCTTCGGAGTTCTACTGTACACCGATAAACTCATCTTT. Translation gives CALGEVAFGVLLYTDKLIF.

This clone appeared a few times. A read error is likely here: a far larger clone is one base away. Other DNA variants within this sample encode the same CDR3. The CDR3 sequence: CACDTGTGGYAEKLIF. As DNA, the CDR3 is TGTGCCTGCGACACCGGGACTGGGGGATACGCGGAAAAACTCATCTTT. The rearrangement links TRDV2 to TRDJ1, with 13 bases matching TRDD3. The J gene comes from matching the DNA to germline here; TCRdb lacks it. The CDR3 is 16 amino acids. Germline CDR1 is GEAIGNYY and CDR2 is EKD.

There are a few counts of this clone. The protein given by TCRdb reflects a much larger clone and differs at residue 3 from this DNA's translation, likely from a read error; the protein shown is the DNA's translation. This chain connects TRDV1 to TRDJ1, with TRDD3 as a possible D gene (5 bases). The J gene was missing in TCRdb and was found by matching the end of the DNA to germline. The CDR3 has 16 amino acids. The V gene's germline CDR1 is TSWWSYY and CDR2 QGS. The CDR3 coding sequence is TGTGCTTTTGGGGAACGGGGCTTCTCGGGGACCGATAAACTCATCTTT. This sequence encodes CAFGERGFSGTDKLIF.

Points on this clone: The protein held in TCRdb is that of a much larger clone and does not match this DNA's translation at residue 12, likely because of a read error; the protein shown is translated from the DNA. The chain is built from TRDV2 and TRDJ1; 10 bases line up with TRDD3. Assignment of the J gene here rests on matching the DNA to germline, because TCRdb gives none. Germline trimming cut 2 bases from V and 2 bases from J; bases unmatched to any gene: 13. Germline CDR1 is GEAIGNYY and CDR2 is EKD. The CDR3 has 18 amino acids. This CDR3 is CACDKGDTATSRTDKLIF. The CDR3, as DNA: TGTGCCTGTGACAAGGGGGATACGGCCACATCGCGGACCGATAAACTCATCTTT.

This clone has more than one count but fewer than ten. The chain is built from TRDV1 and TRDJ1; 8 nucleotides line up with TRDD3. Because TCRdb records no J gene, it was assigned here through a match of the DNA to germline. Germline V gives CDR1 TSWWSYY, CDR2 QGS. The junction had 26 bases not matched to a gene; V was cut back by 2 bases and J by 0 bases. There are 23 residues in the CDR3. The chain's CDR3 is CALGETLPGVLVLGGSNTDKLIF. CDR3 nucleotides: TGTGCTCTTGGGGAAACCCTCCCGGGTGTTCTCGTACTGGGGGGCTCGAACACCGATAAACTCATCTTT.

This clone turned up a few times. This likely traces to a read error, being one base from a far larger clone. The same CDR3 is also encoded by other DNA sequences in this sample. The J gene is TRDJ1, the V gene TRDV3, with 8 bases that match TRDD3. The J gene is not listed in TCRdb, so it was assigned here from a DNA match to germline. CDR1 TVYSNPD and CDR2 GDNSRS come from the germline V gene (reference sequence). CDR3 length equals 22 residues. V trimming: 2 bases; J trimming: 0 bases; junction bases outside the gene matches: 29. The CDR3 DNA sequence: TGTGCCTTTTATCCGGTCCCCTCTCTAAAAAGGGGATACCTCAGCTACACCGATAAACTCATCTTT. It yields the protein CAFYPVPSLKRGYLSYTDKLIF.

Turning to this clone: A mismatch at residue 13 separates the TCRdb protein from the translated DNA, so the protein presented here was translated from the DNA. The V and J genes are TRDV1 and TRDJ1; 7 bases are a match to TRDD3. Since TCRdb gives no J gene, matching the DNA to germline was used here to assign it. The CDR3 loop spans 26 amino acids. The J segment lost 3 bases and the V segment lost 5 bases, leaving 42 bases of the junction unmatched. CDR1 and CDR2 from the germline V gene are TSWWSYY and QGS. This CDR3 is CALGRITTTLGPAGGHVHFFADKLIF. CDR3 nucleotides: TGTGCTCTTGGGAGGATCACAACAACCCTGGGGCCTGCTGGGGGGCACGTACATTTTTTCGCCGATAAACTCATCTTT.

This clone has a handful of counts. This likely stems from a read error, as it lies one base from a far larger clone. Additional DNA sequences in this sample encode the identical CDR3. There is no J gene call, but TRDV2 is given as the V gene; TRDD3 is the table's D call and was not checked against the DNA. This CDR3 spans 21 amino acids. Germline lookup yields CDR1 GEAIGNYY and CDR2 EKD. CDR3 residues: CACDTVDGGSLYSWDTRQMFF. CDR3 DNA: TGTGCCTGTGACACCGTTGATGGGGGATCCTTATATTCCTGGGACACCCGACAGATGTTCTTC.

Comments on this clone: TCRdb attributes to this sequence the protein of a much larger clone, which differs from the DNA translation at residue 6; a read error is likely, and the protein displayed is translated from the DNA. V usage is TRDV2 and J usage is TRDJ1; 12 bases fit TRDD3. TCRdb offers no J gene call, so here the DNA was matched to germline to obtain one. The CDR3 is 17 amino acids. The junction had 7 bases not matched to a gene; V was cut back by 0 bases and J by 3 bases. Germline CDR1 is GEAIGNYY and CDR2 is EKD. CDR3 region: CACDTSYWGIQPDKLIF. CDR3 DNA: TGTGCCTGTGACACCAGCTACTGGGGGATACAACCCGATAAACTCATCTTT.

Concerning this clone: A far larger clone is only one base removed, so a read error is likely. Other nucleotide sequences from this sample produce the same CDR3. The chain links TRDV2 to TRDJ1, with TRDD3 matching over 7 bases. As TCRdb names no J gene, one was assigned here on the basis of a DNA match to germline. The germline gives CDR1 GEAIGNYY, CDR2 EKD. The CDR3 has 20 residues. The CDR3 sequence: CACDTVGYGGGTPLTDKLIF. CDR3 in DNA: TGTGCTTGTGACACCGTCGGGTATGGTGGGGGAACGCCCCTCACCGATAAACTCATCTTT.

The table lists this clone with many counts. This chain connects TRDV1 to TRDJ2, with D tentatively TRDD3 (6 bases). The CDR3 sequence is 22 residues long. Germline CDR1 and CDR2: TSWWSYY and QGS. V lost 1 base and J 3 bases, leaving 30 bases between the germline ends. CDR3 sequence: CALGEPRIRVTVLGALTAQLFF. As DNA, the CDR3 is TGTGCTCTTGGGGAACCGCGCATTCGGGTTACGGTACTGGGAGCCCTGACAGCACAACTCTTCTTT.

About this clone itself: For this DNA, TCRdb reports the protein of a much larger clone, which diverges at residue 24, most likely from a read error; the protein presented here is translated directly from the DNA. The chain combines TRDV2 with TRDJ1; 11 nucleotides line up with TRDD3. The CDR3 runs to 26 residues. The V gene's germline CDR1 is GEAIGNYY and CDR2 EKD. CDR3 sequence: CACDTVRPPTGLGGYAVGQYTDKHIF. CDR3 DNA sequence: TGTGCCTGTGACACCGTAAGGCCTCCTACTGGGCTTGGGGGATACGCGGTGGGTCAGTACACCGATAAACACATCTTT.

This clone has ten or more counts. The J gene is TRDJ1, the V gene TRDV1; 10 positions agree with TRDD3. Per germline, CDR1 TSWWSYY and CDR2 QGS. The CDR3 contains 22 residues. The ends lost 3 bases at V and 2 bases at J; junction bases unmatched: 24. The CDR3 spells CALGDRCSPGDTLIRETDKLIF. The DNA of the CDR3 is TGTGCTCTTGGGGACAGATGTTCCCCGGGGGATACGCTAATCCGGGAGACCGATAAACTCATCTTT.

Turning to this clone: TCRdb's entry gives the protein of a much larger clone, which mismatches this DNA's translation at residue 10, likely from a read error; the protein reported here is translated from the DNA. V and J are TRDV1 and TRDJ1, with 7 bases that match TRDD3. TCRdb records no J gene; here it was assigned by comparing the DNA to germline. Per germline, CDR1 TSWWSYY and CDR2 QGS. The CDR3 runs 18 residues. V lost 2 bases, J lost 0 bases, and 12 bases stayed unmatched. The CDR3 DNA is TGTGCTCTTGGGGAAGGGACTTGGGGGACCCTAGACACCGATAAACTCATCTTT. Its translation: CALGEGTWGTLDTDKLIF.

Details on this clone: TCRdb shows a much larger clone's protein in place of this DNA's translation, and the two differ at residue 17, likely through a read error; the protein shown is translated from the DNA. The chain combines TRDV1 with TRDJ1, with 9 bases lining up with TRDD3. TCRdb is silent on the J gene; assignment here came from matching the DNA to germline. The CDR3 runs 21 residues. Germline CDR1 is TSWWSYY and CDR2 is QGS. Here the CDR3 reads CALGELLPRHLRGGYTNKLIF. The CDR3 region has the DNA TGTGCTCTTGGGGAACTCCTGCCCCGTCACCTCAGGGGGGGATACACCAATAAACTCATCTTT.

As to this clone: The TCRdb protein, from a much larger clone, departs from this DNA's translation at residue 5, likely by read error; the protein shown derives from the DNA. V gene TRDV1 combines with J gene TRDJ1; D gene uncertain. CDR3 size: 16 residues. The germline V gene encodes CDR1 TSWWSYY and CDR2 QGS. The V and J ends lost 4 bases and 0 bases respectively, with 15 bases between them. The CDR3 DNA follows: TGTGCTCTTGGGGGAATCCGTCAGGGGTACACCGATAAACTCATCTTT. Protein product: CALGGIRQGYTDKLIF.

By share, this clone counts as medium-sized. The V gene is TRDV2, the J gene TRDJ1; TRDD3 might be the D (6 bases). This CDR3 comprises 13 residues. Trimming shortened V by 3 bases and J by 4 bases, and 11 bases separated the two germline ends. Germline V gene sequence: CDR1 GEAIGNYY, CDR2 EKD. CDR3 region: CACDPLGIDKLIF. The CDR3 coding sequence is TGTGCCTGTGACCCTCTGGGGATCGATAAACTCATCTTT.

Regarding this clone: Since a far larger clone is one base different, this is likely a read error. Other DNA sequences in this specimen translate into the identical CDR3. The J gene is TRDJ1, the V gene TRDV2; D might be TRDD3 (5 bases). Germline matching of the DNA provided the J gene here, since TCRdb leaves it blank. The CDR3 runs to 15 residues. Between the trimmed V and J ends, which lost 7 bases and 4 bases, there was a span of 21 bases. Germline CDR1 and CDR2: GEAIGNYY and EKD. The CDR3 is CACDGIGGRHDKLIF. The CDR3 region has the DNA TGTGCCTGCGACGGCATAGGGGGGCGCCACGATAAACTCATCTTT.

In its sample, this clone was seen many times. A read error is the likely source, as a far larger clone sits one nucleotide away. Other DNA sequences in this sample translate to the same CDR3. The chain is built from TRDV2 and TRDJ1; 7 nucleotides align to TRDD3. This CDR3 has 18 amino acids. Germline CDR1 and CDR2: GEAIGNYY and EKD. CDR3 amino acids: CACDIIRTGVPYTDKLIF. CDR3 sequence (DNA): TGCGCCTGTGACATAATACGTACTGGGGTCCCGTACACCGATAAACTCATCTTT.

As regards this clone: A far larger clone is one nucleotide away, so this likely arose from a read error. Other DNA sequences of this sample code for an identical CDR3. The chain has TRDV1 and TRDJ1; D possibly uses TRDD2 or TRDD3 (6 bases each). TCRdb carries no J gene annotation; the J gene was assigned here by matching the DNA with germline. The CDR3 spans 21 residues. Germline CDR1 TSWWSYY, CDR2 QGS. CDR3 loop: CALGKGSYGGVRLGYTDKLIF. CDR3 nucleotides: TGTGCTCTTGGGAAAGGCTCCTACGGGGGAGTACGATTAGGGTACACCGACAAACTCATCTTT.

This clone turned up a few times. A far larger clone is just one base off, so this is likely a read error. Different DNA sequences within this sample yield the same CDR3. The chain joins TRDV2 to TRDJ1, with 10 nucleotides matching TRDD3. In the absence of a J gene in TCRdb, the DNA was matched to germline to assign it here. The CDR3 is made up of 18 amino acids. Germline assignment: CDR1 GEAIGNYY and CDR2 EKD. CDR3 loop: CACDTVTTGGFYTDKLIF. CDR3 coding DNA: TGTGCCTGCGACACCGTAACGACTGGGGGATTCTACACCGATAAACTCATCTTT.

Details on this clone: A read error is likely here: a far larger clone is one base away. This CDR3 is also generated by other DNA sequences in the sample. V is TRDV1 and J is TRDJ4, with TRDD3 matching over 12 bases. The J gene, missing from TCRdb, was assigned here through DNA to germline matching. CDR3 size: 20 residues. Germline V gives CDR1 TSWWSYY, CDR2 QGS. In DNA form, the CDR3 reads TGTGCCCTTGGGGAACTATCTTACCCCTGGGGGATACGTGATTCCAGACCCCTGATCTTT. It yields the protein CALGELSYPWGIRDSRPLIF.